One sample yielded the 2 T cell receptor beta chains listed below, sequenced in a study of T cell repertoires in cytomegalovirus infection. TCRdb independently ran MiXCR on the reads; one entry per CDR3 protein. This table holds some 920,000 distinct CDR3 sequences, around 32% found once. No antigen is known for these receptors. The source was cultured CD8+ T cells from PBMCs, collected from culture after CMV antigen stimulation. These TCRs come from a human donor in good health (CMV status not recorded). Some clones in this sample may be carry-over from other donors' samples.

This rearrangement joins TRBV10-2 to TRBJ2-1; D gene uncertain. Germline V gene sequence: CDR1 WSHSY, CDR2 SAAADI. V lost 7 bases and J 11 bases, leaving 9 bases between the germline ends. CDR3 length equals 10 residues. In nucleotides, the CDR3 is TGCGCCAGCAATCAAGGAAAGCAGTTCTTC. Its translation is CASNQGKQFF.

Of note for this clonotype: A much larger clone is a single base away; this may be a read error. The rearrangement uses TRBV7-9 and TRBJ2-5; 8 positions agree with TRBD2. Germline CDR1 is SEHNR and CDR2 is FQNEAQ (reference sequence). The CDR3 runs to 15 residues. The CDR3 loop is CANSPPGGLQETQYF. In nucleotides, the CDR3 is TGTGCCAACAGCCCACCGGGAGGGCTCCAAGAGACCCAGTACTTC.